Presented here are 24 T cell receptor beta chains from one specimen sequenced in a study of T cells in Graves' hyperthyroidism and ophthalmopathy. What was amplified from RNA transcripts were TCR beta CDR3 regions. Primed by the HTBI set, a first-round RT-PCR was run on the TCR CDR3. Using its own MiXCR run on the multiplex PCR reads, TCRdb lists one record per CDR3 protein. The sample yields about 49,000 distinct CDR3 sequences, approximately 53% seen once. The sequencing sample was made of peripheral blood or thyroid tissue (not recorded which). The source is a man aged 18 to 29 with Graves' hyperthyroidism.

This clonotype appeared many times. The V call is TRBV12-3 or TRBV12-4, the J call TRBJ2-7; D possibly corresponds to TRBD1 (5 bases). This CDR3 has 11 amino acids. The V end was cut by 3 bases, the J end by 6 bases, with 6 bases between. The DNA of the CDR3 is TGTGCCAGCAGTTTTGGGGCCGAGCAGTACTTC. This sequence encodes CASSFGAEQYF.

This clonotype has at least ten counts. The chain links TRBV4-1 to TRBJ1-1; D gene unclear. Germline V lookup: CDR1 MGHRA, CDR2 YSYEKL. The CDR3 consists of 14 residues. Trimming removed 4 bases from V and 5 bases from J, with 14 bases in between. The CDR3 DNA sequence: TGCGCCAGCAGCCGTTTATACCTGGGGACTGAAGCTTTCTTT. As protein: CASSRLYLGTEAFF.

The rearrangement links TRBV25-1 to TRBJ1-6; TRBD1 agrees at 7 bases. The V segment lost 7 bases and the J segment 7 bases; nucleotides outside the gene matches: 7. The CDR3 spans 14 residues. Germline V gene sequence: CDR1 MGHDK, CDR2 SYGVNS. CDR3 region: CASIFDRANSPLHF. The CDR3 nucleotides read TGTGCCAGCATATTCGACAGGGCCAATTCACCCCTCCACTTT.

This chain uses TRBV10-3 with TRBJ1-5; 10 nucleotides line up with TRBD1. Germline-derived CDR1 and CDR2 are ENHRY and SYGVKD. The CDR3 runs 14 residues. V gave up 7 bases and J gave up 5 bases; unmatched junction bases: 5. CDR3 sequence: CAIMGGQGYQPQHF. In DNA form, the CDR3 reads TGTGCCATCATGGGGGGACAGGGGTATCAGCCCCAGCATTTT.

This clonotype was detected a few times. V usage is TRBV12-3 or TRBV12-4 and J usage is TRBJ2-7, with 9 nucleotides matching TRBD1. The junction had 4 bases not matched to a gene; V was cut back by 5 bases and J by 5 bases. CDR3 length equals 13 residues. Written as DNA, the CDR3 is TGTGCCAGCAGTCGGGACAGGGTCCACGAGCAGTACTTC. The encoded protein is CASSRDRVHEQYF.

The chain is built from TRBV5-8 and TRBJ1-1, with D hard to call. The CDR3 is made up of 9 amino acids. The V end lost 3 bases, the J end lost 11 bases, and 5 bases lay between the germline ends. Per the germline V gene, CDR1 is SGHTS and CDR2 is YDEGEE. CDR3 in amino acids: CASSWEAFF. CDR3 bases: TGTGCCAGCAGCTGGGAGGCTTTCTTT.

The chain recombines TRBV20-1 with TRBJ2-6; D perhaps matches TRBD1 (6 bases). CDR1 DFQATT and CDR2 SNEGSKA come from the germline V gene (reference sequence). V lost 2 bases and J lost 2, with 7 bases in between. The CDR3 sequence is 14 residues long. In DNA, the CDR3 is TGCAGTGCTAGAAGACAGGCTGGGGCCAACGTCCTGACTTTC. Protein product: CSARRQAGANVLTF.

The chain carries TRBV2 and TRBJ1-5; the D gene is possibly TRBD1 (6 bases). Trimming shortened V by 4 bases and J by 0 bases, and 13 bases separated the two germline ends. The CDR3 runs to 16 residues. Germline-derived CDR1 and CDR2 are SNHLY and FYNNEI. The CDR3 nucleotides are TGTGCCAGCAGTGGAGCGACAGGATATAGCAATCAGCCCCAGCATTTT. Amino acid sequence: CASSGATGYSNQPQHF.

The genes are TRBV29-1 and TRBJ2-7, with 9 bases identical to TRBD1. CDR1 and CDR2 (germline): SQVTM, ANQGSEA. With 6 bases clipped from V and 8 bases from J, the junction kept 8 bases outside the gene matches. The CDR3 is made up of 12 amino acids. In nucleotides, the CDR3 is TGCAGCGTGGGCACAGGGGGCTCGAAGCAGTACTTC. This translates into CSVGTGGSKQYF.

The chain is built from TRBV7-2 and TRBJ2-7; TRBD2 agrees at 8 bases. With 5 bases clipped from V and 7 bases from J, the junction kept 13 bases outside the gene matches. This CDR3 comprises 15 residues. CDR1 and CDR2 from the germline V gene are SGHTA and FQGNSA. The CDR3, as DNA: TGTGCCAGCAGCCTTTGGGGGAGCGGGAGTAGTGAGCAGTACTTC. This gives the protein CASSLWGSGSSEQYF.

This clonotype has at least ten counts. The chain has TRBV12-3 or TRBV12-4 and TRBJ1-2, with 8 bases aligning to TRBD1. The CDR3 is 14 amino acids. V was clipped by 5 bases and J by 8 bases; unmatched bases: 10. The CDR3 coding sequence is TGTGCCAGCAGTCCCCTAGACAGGGGAGTCGGCTACACCTTC. It yields the protein CASSPLDRGVGYTF.

This clonotype came up a few times. The V and J genes are TRBV2 and TRBJ2-7; tentatively, D is TRBD1 or TRBD2 (5 bases each). V was clipped by 5 bases and J by 6 bases, with 17 bases between them. The germline gives CDR1 SNHLY, CDR2 FYNNEI. There are 14 residues in the CDR3. CDR3 in DNA: TGTGCCAGCAGTTGGGACCCCTGGGCGGGCGAGCAGTACTTC. As protein: CASSWDPWAGEQYF.

On this clonotype: The junction departs from germline at one end; a sequencing error may be responsible. The chain links TRBV7-9 to TRBJ2-5, with a weak D call TRBD2 (5 bases). CDR3 size: 16 residues. Germline CDR1 reads SEHNR; CDR2 reads FQNEAQ (reference sequence). The CDR3 nucleotides read TGCGCCAGCAGCTACTCATCTAGAGGGAGAAGGGAGACCCAGTACTTC. Translation gives CASSYSSRGRRETQYF.

The V and J genes are TRBV5-1 and TRBJ1-2; 9 bases fit TRBD1. Germline V gene sequence: CDR1 SGHRS, CDR2 YFSETQ. This CDR3 is built from 16 residues. Losses at the gene ends were 2 bases for V and 2 bases for J; bases not matched to a gene: 7. Here the CDR3 reads CASSFGGQGLNYGYTF. The CDR3 DNA follows: TGCGCCAGCAGCTTCGGCGGACAGGGGTTAAACTATGGCTACACCTTC. The full variable domain, its missing parts supplied by reference TRBV5-1 and TRBJ1-2, is KAGVTQTPRYLIKTRGQQVTLSCSPISGHRSVSWYQQTPGQGLQFLFEYFSETQRNKGNFPGRFSGRQFSNSRSEMNVSTLELGDSALYLCASSFGGQGLNYGYTFGSGTRLTVV.

J is TRBJ1-1 and V is TRBV12-3 or TRBV12-4; D not certain. The CDR3 has 11 amino acids. V shed 11 bases and J shed 1 base, with 8 bases lying between them. The CDR3 sequence: CAGASNTEAFF. CDR3 bases: TGTGCCGGTGCATCGAACACTGAAGCTTTCTTT.

The genes are TRBV7-6 and TRBJ2-7, with D perhaps TRBD2 (7 bases). Germline V gene sequence: CDR1 SGHVS, CDR2 FNYEAQ. The germline V and J ends were trimmed by 0 bases and 12 bases, with 18 bases remaining between them. The CDR3 has 14 residues. The CDR3 loop is CASSLATGGDDGYF. As DNA, the CDR3 is TGTGCCAGCAGCTTAGCCACGGGGGGCGACGATGGGTACTTC.

The V and J genes are TRBV24-1 and TRBJ1-5; 8 nucleotides agree with TRBD1. Unmatched junction bases numbered 10, after V lost 10 bases and J lost 6 bases. Germline-derived CDR1 and CDR2 are KGHDR and SFDVKD. The CDR3 has 14 residues. CDR3 residues: CATGVDRVSQPQHF. DNA of the CDR3: TGTGCCACGGGTGTGGACAGGGTCAGTCAGCCCCAGCATTTT.

This clonotype was recorded at least ten times. The J gene is TRBJ1-5, the V gene TRBV10-2; D ambiguous. V was shortened by 2 bases and J by 7 bases, with 12 bases between the two germline ends. CDR3 length: 14 residues. CDR1 is WSHSY, CDR2 SAAADI, per germline. The CDR3 region is CASSEDLGFQPQHF. Here the CDR3 DNA reads TGCGCCAGCAGTGAGGATTTAGGGTTCCAGCCCCAGCATTTT.

The gene calls are TRBV10-3 and TRBJ1-2; weak D call: TRBD1 (6 bases). CDR1 is ENHRY, CDR2 SYGVKD, per germline. The germline V and J ends were trimmed by 6 bases and 6 bases, with 14 bases remaining between them. CDR3 length: 13 residues. CDR3: CAISSGASNGYTF. CDR3 coding DNA: TGTGCCATCAGCTCAGGGGCATCCAATGGCTACACCTTC.

This clonotype was seen many times. The chain employs TRBV29-1 and TRBJ2-3; TRBD1 agrees at 8 bases. The CDR3 runs 12 residues. The germline V gene has CDR1 SQVTM and CDR2 ANQGSEA. V shed 3 bases, J shed 9 bases, and the junction held 5 bases outside the gene matches. For the CDR3, the DNA is TGCAGCGTTGACAGGGGGCGAGAGACGCAGTATTTT. This sequence encodes CSVDRGRETQYF.

This clonotype was detected a few times. The CDR3 DNA reads as TGCAGTGCTTCCCGGGACTACCAAGAGACCCAGTACTTC. Its translation: CSASRDYQETQYF. The gene calls are TRBV20-1 and TRBJ2-5; TRBD2 is a possible D gene (6 bases). The CDR3 length is 13 residues. The V end lost 5 bases, the J end lost 0 bases, and 10 bases lay between the germline ends. The germline V gene encodes CDR1 DFQATT and CDR2 SNEGSKA (reference sequence).

This clonotype was seen just once. The chain is built from TRBV10-3 and TRBJ1-1; D gene uncertain. This CDR3 is 13 amino acids long. V was shortened by 2 bases and J by 3 bases, with 7 bases between the two germline ends. CDR1 is ENHRY, CDR2 SYGVKD, per germline. As DNA, the CDR3 is TGTGCCATCAGTGAGCGTCAACACACTGAAGCTTTCTTT. Its protein is CAISERQHTEAFF.

There are a few counts of this clonotype. This chain uses TRBV5-5 with TRBJ1-2, with TRBD1 matching over 7 bases. The germline gives CDR1 SGHKS, CDR2 YYEKEE (reference sequence). The CDR3 extends over 15 amino acids. V trimming: 0 bases; J trimming: 0 bases; junction bases outside the gene matches: 2. The CDR3 loop reads CASSLVQGANYGYTF. DNA for the CDR3: TGTGCCAGCAGCTTGGTGCAGGGGGCTAACTATGGCTACACCTTC.

This clonotype came up many times. V usage is TRBV6-5 and J usage is TRBJ2-7; unclear D gene. Between the trimmed V and J ends, which lost 3 bases and 2 bases, there was a span of 8 bases. CDR1 is MNHEY and CDR2 is SVGAGI in the germline V gene. The CDR3 covers 13 residues. The CDR3, as DNA: TGTGCCAGCAGTTATTCCGTGACCTACGAGCAGTACTTC. Its translation is CASSYSVTYEQYF.